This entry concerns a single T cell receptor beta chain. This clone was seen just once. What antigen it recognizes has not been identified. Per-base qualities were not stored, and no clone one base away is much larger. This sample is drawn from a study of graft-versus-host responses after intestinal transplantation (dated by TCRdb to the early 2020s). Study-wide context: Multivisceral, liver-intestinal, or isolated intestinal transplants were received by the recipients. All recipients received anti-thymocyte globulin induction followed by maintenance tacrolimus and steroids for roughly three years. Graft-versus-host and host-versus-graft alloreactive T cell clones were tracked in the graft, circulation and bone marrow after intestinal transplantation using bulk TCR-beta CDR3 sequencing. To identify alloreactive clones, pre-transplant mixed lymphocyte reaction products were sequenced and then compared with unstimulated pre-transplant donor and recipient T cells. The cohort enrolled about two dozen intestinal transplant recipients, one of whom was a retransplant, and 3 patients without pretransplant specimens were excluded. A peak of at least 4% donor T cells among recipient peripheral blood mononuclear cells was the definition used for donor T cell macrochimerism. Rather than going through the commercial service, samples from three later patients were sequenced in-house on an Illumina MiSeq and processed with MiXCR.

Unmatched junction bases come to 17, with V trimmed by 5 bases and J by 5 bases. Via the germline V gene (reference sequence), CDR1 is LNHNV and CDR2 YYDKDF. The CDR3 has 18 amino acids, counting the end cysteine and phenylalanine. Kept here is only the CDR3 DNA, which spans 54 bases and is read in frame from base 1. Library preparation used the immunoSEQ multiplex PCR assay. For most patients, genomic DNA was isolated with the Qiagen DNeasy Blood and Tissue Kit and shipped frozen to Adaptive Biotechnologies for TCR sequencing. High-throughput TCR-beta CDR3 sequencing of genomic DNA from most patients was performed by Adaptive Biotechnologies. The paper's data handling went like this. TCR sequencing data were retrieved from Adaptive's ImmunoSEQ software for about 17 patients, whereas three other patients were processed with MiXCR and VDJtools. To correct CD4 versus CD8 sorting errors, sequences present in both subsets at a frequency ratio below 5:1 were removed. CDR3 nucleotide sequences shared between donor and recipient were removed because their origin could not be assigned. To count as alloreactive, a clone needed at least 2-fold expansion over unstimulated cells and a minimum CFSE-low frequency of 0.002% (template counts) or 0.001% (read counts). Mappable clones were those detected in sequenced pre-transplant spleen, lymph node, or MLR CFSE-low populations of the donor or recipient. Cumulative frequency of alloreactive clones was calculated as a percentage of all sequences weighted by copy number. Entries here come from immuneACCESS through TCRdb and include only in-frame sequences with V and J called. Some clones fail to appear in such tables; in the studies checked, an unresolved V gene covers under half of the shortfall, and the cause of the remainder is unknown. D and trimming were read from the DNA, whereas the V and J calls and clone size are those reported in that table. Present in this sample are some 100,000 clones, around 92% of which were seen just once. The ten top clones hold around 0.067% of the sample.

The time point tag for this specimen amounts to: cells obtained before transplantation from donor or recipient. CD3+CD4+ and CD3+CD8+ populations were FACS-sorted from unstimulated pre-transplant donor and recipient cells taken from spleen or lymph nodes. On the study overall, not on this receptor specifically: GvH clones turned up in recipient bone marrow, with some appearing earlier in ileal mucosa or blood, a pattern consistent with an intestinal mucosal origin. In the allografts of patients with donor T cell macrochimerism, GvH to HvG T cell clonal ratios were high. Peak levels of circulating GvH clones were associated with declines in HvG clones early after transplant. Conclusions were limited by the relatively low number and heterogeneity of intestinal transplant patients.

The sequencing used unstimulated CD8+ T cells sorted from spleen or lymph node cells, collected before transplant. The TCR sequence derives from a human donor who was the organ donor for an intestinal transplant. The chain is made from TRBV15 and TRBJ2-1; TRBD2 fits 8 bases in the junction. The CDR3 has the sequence CATSPHPGAGVIHNEQFF. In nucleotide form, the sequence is TGTGCCACCAGCCCGCACCCAGGAGCGGGAGTAATTCACAATGAGCAGTTCTTC.